These 11 T cell receptor beta chains were sequenced from one sample in a study of Graves' ophthalmopathy and Graves' hyperthyroidism. RNA transcripts were the template, and TCR beta CDR3 regions were amplified from them. First-round RT-PCR relied on HTBI primers, and a second-round multiplex PCR came next. TCRdb fed the multiplex PCR reads into MiXCR, producing one record per CDR3 protein. The sample holds about 48,000 distinct CDR3 sequences; 50% to 65% are singletons and the top ten take approximately 23%. Sequencing used peripheral blood. Receptor source: an adult man with Graves' ophthalmopathy.

This clonotype has a single count. Mismatch with germline at one junction end may stem from a read error. The rearrangement links TRBV19 to TRBJ2-2, with D possibly called TRBD1 or TRBD2 (7 bases each). This CDR3 has 13 amino acids. CDR1 LNHDA and CDR2 SQIVND come from the germline V gene (reference sequence). The CDR3 DNA sequence: TGTGCCAGTAACCTAGACAGGGACGGGGGGCTGTCTTTT. It codes for CASNLDRDGGLSF.

The rearrangement links TRBV29-1 to TRBJ2-1; TRBD2 matches 11 bases. The V gene's germline CDR1 is SQVTM and CDR2 ANQGSEA. With 6 bases clipped from V and 6 bases from J, the junction kept 4 bases outside the gene matches. The CDR3 has 13 amino acids. The CDR3 sequence is CSVTSGIFNEQFF. DNA for the CDR3: TGCAGCGTGACTAGCGGGATATTCAATGAGCAGTTCTTC.

Turning to this clonotype: The junction shows a germline mismatch at one end, possibly a read error. V usage is TRBV24-1 and J usage is TRBJ2-3; D gene unclear. This CDR3 has 14 amino acids. Germline CDR1 is KGHDR and CDR2 is SFDVKD. The CDR3 DNA reads TGTGCCTCCAGTGCTCATGGGTTCACAGATACGCAGTATTTT. Amino acids: CASSAHGFTDTQYF.

This clonotype was recorded many times. The J gene is TRBJ2-2, the V gene TRBV6-2 or TRBV6-3; TRBD2 agrees at 13 bases. CDR1 is MNHEY, CDR2 SVGEGT, per germline. The CDR3 runs 16 residues. The J segment lost 5 bases and the V segment lost 4 bases, leaving 4 bases of the junction unmatched. The CDR3 protein is CASSFRTSGSTGELFF. CDR3 nucleotide sequence: TGTGCCAGCAGTTTTAGGACTAGCGGGAGTACCGGGGAGCTGTTTTTT.

This clonotype came up a few times. The genes are TRBV15 and TRBJ1-5, with D hard to call. With 0 bases removed from V and 7 bases from J, the gap between germline ends came to 10 bases. The germline V gene has CDR1 LNHNV and CDR2 YYDKDF (reference sequence). This CDR3 comprises 14 residues. CDR3 in DNA: TGTGCCACCAGCAGAGATCAGGTTTCACAGCCCCAGCATTTT. It yields the protein CATSRDQVSQPQHF.

This clonotype came up many times. This chain uses TRBV7-2 with TRBJ2-5; maybe TRBD2 (6 bases). Germline CDR1 and CDR2: SGHTA and FQGNSA. Trimming cost V 1 base and J 4 bases, with 7 bases left between them. The CDR3 extends over 13 amino acids. The CDR3 spells CASSLGSGETQYF. The CDR3 nucleotides read TGTGCCAGCAGCTTAGGTAGCGGAGAGACCCAGTACTTC.

J is TRBJ1-4 and V is TRBV20-1; no clear D. CDR1 is DFQATT and CDR2 is SNEGSKA in the germline V gene (reference sequence). The CDR3 loop spans 16 amino acids. Between the trimmed V and J ends, which lost 0 bases and 8 bases, there was a span of 19 bases. The CDR3 is CSARDSGRRVGEKLFF. In DNA, the CDR3 is TGCAGTGCTAGAGATTCGGGTAGGAGGGTTGGGGAAAAACTGTTTTTT.

This clonotype has just a few counts. The chain has TRBV20-1 and TRBJ2-1; no clear D gene. The CDR3 is 13 amino acids. V was trimmed by 3 bases and J by 2 bases, leaving 8 bases between them. Germline V CDR1 and CDR2: DFQATT, SNEGSKA (reference sequence). CDR3 bases: TGCAGTGCTAGGGAGCTACCCTACAATGAGCAGTTCTTC. This codes for CSARELPYNEQFF.

To note about this clonotype: The germline gene is not matched at one end of the junction; a read error may be the cause. This chain connects TRBV5-1 to TRBJ1-1; D is perhaps TRBD1 (6 bases). The CDR3 is made up of 14 amino acids. Germline V gene sequence: CDR1 SGHRS, CDR2 YFSETQ. The DNA of the CDR3 is TGCGCCAGCAGCTTACAGGGTGAGGGCGCTGAGGCTTTCTTT. Residues: CASSLQGEGAEAFF. The full variable domain, rest sourced from reference TRBV5-1 and TRBJ1-1, is KAGVTQTPRYLIKTRGQQVTLSCSPISGHRSVSWYQQTPGQGLQFLFEYFSETQRNKGNFPGRFSGRQFSNSRSEMNVSTLELGDSALYLCASSLQGEGAEAFFGQGTRLTVV.

This rearrangement joins TRBV5-1 to TRBJ2-2; 8 bases match TRBD1. The V and J ends lost 4 bases and 3 bases, in that order; junction bases with no gene match: 14. The CDR3 contains 18 residues. CDR1 SGHRS and CDR2 YFSETQ come from the germline V gene. CDR3 nucleotides: TGCGCCAGCAGCACTGGACAGGGATGGGGGCGCGACACCGGGGAGCTGTTTTTT. It translates to CASSTGQGWGRDTGELFF. The whole variable domain, remainder taken from reference TRBV5-1 and TRBJ2-2, is KAGVTQTPRYLIKTRGQQVTLSCSPISGHRSVSWYQQTPGQGLQFLFEYFSETQRNKGNFPGRFSGRQFSNSRSEMNVSTLELGDSALYLCASSTGQGWGRDTGELFFGEGSRLTVL.

CDR3 nucleotide sequence: TGTGCCAGCAGTTCGCTGCTGGTTGCGGGGGGGCCCAAACCGACCTACGAGCAGTACTTC. Translated, it gives CASSSLLVAGGPKPTYEQYF. The J gene is TRBJ2-7, the V gene TRBV27, with TRBD2 identical over 9 bases. In germline, CDR1 is MNHEY, CDR2 SMNVEV (reference sequence). The trim removed 4 bases at V and 2 bases at J, leaving 21 bases unmatched. The CDR3 is 20 residues long.